The next 16 T cell receptor beta chains were all read from a single sample in a study of T cell responses to AZD1222 COVID-19 vaccine. Profiled with immunoSEQ multiplex PCR; TCRdb holds only in-frame clones, not every one. Of roughly 200,000 clones in the sample, over 80% were seen once. Specimen: peripheral blood, collected 28 days after the second dose of the MenACWY control vaccine. The source of these receptors is an adult who received the MenACWY meningococcal vaccine as a control.

The genes are TRBV12-3 or TRBV12-4 and TRBJ2-2, with D perhaps TRBD1 or TRBD2 (5 bases each). The V and J ends lost 6 bases and 7 bases respectively, with 12 bases between them. The CDR3 covers 13 residues. The CDR3 protein is CASSLGAGGELFF. CDR3 coding DNA: TGTGCCAGCAGCCTCGGGGCTGGCGGGGAGCTGTTTTTT.

This chain joins TRBV30 and TRBJ1-6, with D unresolved. Germline V gene lookup returns CDR1 GTSNPN and CDR2 SVGIG (reference sequence). The CDR3 has 18 residues. V was shortened by 2 bases and J by 4 bases, with 21 bases between the two germline ends. CDR3 nucleotide sequence: TGTGCCTGGAGTTGGGTTGGGAGACTAAACTTTTATAATTCACCCCTCCACTTT. It translates to CAWSWVGRLNFYNSPLHF.

V and J are TRBV11-2 and TRBJ2-5; TRBD1 agrees at 9 bases. V dropped 6 bases and J dropped 1; count of bases not matched to a gene: 3. CDR3 length: 14 amino acids. CDR1 and CDR2 from the germline V gene are SGHAT and FQNNGV. The DNA for the CDR3 is TGTGCCAGCAGAAGGGGACAGGGCCAAGAGACCCAGTACTTC. Translating it yields CASRRGQGQETQYF.

V usage is TRBV19 and J usage is TRBJ2-7, with D possibly being TRBD2 (5 bases). Per the germline V gene, CDR1 is LNHDA and CDR2 is SQIVND (reference sequence). Trimming stripped 5 bases from V and 5 bases from J, with 22 bases between. The CDR3 contains 16 residues. The CDR3 sequence: CASSDPGVRVIDEQYF. DNA for the CDR3: TGTGCCAGTAGTGACCCCGGGGTTCGGGTAATTGACGAGCAGTACTTC. The entire variable domain, with the rest obtained from reference TRBV19 and TRBJ2-7, is as follows: DGGITQSPKYLFRKEGQNVTLSCEQNLNHDAMYWYRQDPGQGLRLIYYSQIVNDFQKGDIAEGYSVSREKKESFPLTVTSAQKNPTAFYLCASSDPGVRVIDEQYFGPGTRLTVT.

In this sample, this clone turned up a few times. The chain employs TRBV5-1 and TRBJ1-2; TRBD1 matches at 7 bases. V was clipped by 0 bases and J by 5 bases; unmatched bases: 7. The CDR3 covers 15 residues. Per germline, CDR1 SGHRS and CDR2 YFSETQ. In DNA, the CDR3 is TGCGCCAGCAGCTTGGACAGGGGCAGATCTTATGGCTACACCTTC. Translated, it gives CASSLDRGRSYGYTF.

The V and J genes are TRBV5-1 and TRBJ2-5; D is perhaps TRBD1 or TRBD2 (5 bases each). The CDR3 length is 14 residues. The V gene lost 5 bases and the J gene lost 5 bases, with 16 bases spanning the gap. In germline, CDR1 is SGHRS, CDR2 YFSETQ. This chain's CDR3 is CASRSGRGSETQYF. The CDR3 DNA is TGCGCCAGCAGGTCAGGGAGAGGGAGCGAGACCCAGTACTTC.

This clone was seen a handful of times. This chain connects TRBV4-2 to TRBJ2-2; D remains unclear. The V gene lost 0 bases and the J gene lost 7 bases, with 12 bases spanning the gap. CDR1 and CDR2 (germline): LGHNA, YNFKEQ. This CDR3 is 15 amino acids long. The CDR3 nucleotides are TGTGCCAGCAGCCAAGATGGTCAGGTTAACGGGGAGCTGTTTTTT. As protein: CASSQDGQVNGELFF.

This rearrangement joins TRBV30 to TRBJ2-4; perhaps D is TRBD1 or TRBD2 (5 bases each). The CDR3 has 14 amino acids. The V end lost 4 bases, the J end lost 9 bases, and 19 bases lay between the germline ends. Germline V lookup: CDR1 GTSNPN, CDR2 SVGIG (reference sequence). CDR3 DNA sequence: TGTGCCTGGACCATCCCCGGGACCATGGGCATTCAGTACTTC. Translation gives CAWTIPGTMGIQYF.

A single count supports this clone. The chain recombines TRBV15 with TRBJ1-6; D may be TRBD1 (5 bases). The germline V gene has CDR1 LNHNV and CDR2 YYDKDF (reference sequence). The germline V and J ends were trimmed by 9 bases and 6 bases, with 9 bases remaining between them. CDR3 size: 12 residues. The CDR3 reads CATATVNSPLHF. In DNA, the CDR3 is TGTGCCACAGCGACAGTTAATTCACCCCTCCACTTT. The full variable domain, its missing parts supplied by reference TRBV15 and TRBJ1-6, is DAMVIQNPRYQVTQFGKPVTLSCSQTLNHNVMYWYQQKSSQAPKLLFHYYDKDFNNEADTPDNFQSRRPNTSFCFLDIRSPGLGDTAMYLCATATVNSPLHFGNGTRLTVT.

The chain uses TRBV3-1 (or the pseudogene TRBV3-2) and TRBJ1-2; D unclear. In germline, CDR1 is LGHDT, CDR2 YNNKEL (reference sequence). V lost 3 bases to trimming and J lost 7 bases, with 12 bases between them. The length of the CDR3 is 13 residues. The CDR3 sequence is CASSQSSQAGYTF. The CDR3 nucleotides read TGTGCCAGCAGCCAGAGCAGTCAGGCTGGCTACACCTTC.

The chain is built from TRBV6-5 and TRBJ2-5; tentative D call: TRBD1 (5 bases). The CDR3 is 14 residues long. V shed 1 base and J shed 4 bases, with 10 bases lying between them. From germline, CDR1 is MNHEY and CDR2 SVGAGI. Here the CDR3 reads CASSYFQGTETQYF. The DNA for the CDR3 is TGTGCCAGCAGTTACTTCCAGGGAACAGAGACCCAGTACTTC.

This clone was picked up one time. The V and J genes are TRBV3-1 (or the pseudogene TRBV3-2) and TRBJ2-1, with 7 bases that match TRBD1. The CDR3 extends over 15 amino acids. V gave up 8 bases and J gave up 4 bases; unmatched junction bases: 11. Germline V CDR1 and CDR2: LGHDT, YNNKEL (reference sequence). The CDR3 protein is CASARGGNFYNEQFF. The CDR3 DNA follows: TGTGCCAGCGCCCGAGGGGGCAATTTTTACAATGAGCAGTTCTTC.

The chain employs TRBV4-3 and TRBJ1-6, with no clear D. The germline V gene has CDR1 LGHNA and CDR2 YSLEER. Between the trimmed V and J ends, which lost 7 bases and 10 bases, there was a span of 20 bases. The CDR3 is 15 amino acids. The CDR3 coding sequence is TGCGCCAGCACGGATACTGCGGGAGGGTTCTCACCCCTCCACTTT. Translated: CASTDTAGGFSPLHF.

Here the CDR3 reads CASGPGVANYGYTF. CDR3 coding DNA: TGCGCCAGCGGCCCCGGGGTAGCTAACTATGGCTACACCTTC. The rearrangement uses TRBV5-1 and TRBJ1-2; no reliable D call. V dropped 7 bases and J dropped 0 bases, with 13 bases sitting between them. Per germline, CDR1 SGHRS and CDR2 YFSETQ. The CDR3 runs to 14 residues.

The chain has TRBV5-6 and TRBJ1-5; D is undetermined. The V gene's germline CDR1 is SGHDT and CDR2 YYEEEE. The length of the CDR3 is 15 residues. V dropped 2 bases and J dropped 0 bases, with 9 bases sitting between them. The CDR3 nucleotides are TGTGCCAGCAGCTTTCGGGGATCTAGCAATCAGCCCCAGCATTTT. Translating gives CASSFRGSSNQPQHF.

The chain links TRBV5-1 to TRBJ1-5; D gene uncertain. Germline V lookup: CDR1 SGHRS, CDR2 YFSETQ. There are 15 residues in the CDR3. Trimming shortened V by 1 base and J by 0 bases, and 8 bases separated the two germline ends. CDR3 region: CASSLFPDSNQPQHF. The CDR3, as DNA: TGCGCCAGCAGCTTGTTCCCAGATAGCAATCAGCCCCAGCATTTT.